These 18 T cell receptor beta chains were all obtained from the same sample, sequenced in a study of T cell responses to AZD1222 COVID-19 vaccine. The protocol was immunoSEQ multiplex PCR, while the TCRdb copy is restricted to in-frame clones and leaves out a portion. The sample holds 95,000 to 110,000 clones, 91% seen once. Specimen: peripheral blood, collected on day 0 of AZD1222 vaccination. Receptors were obtained from an adult in good health.

The chain couples TRBV19 to TRBJ1-2; D is undetermined. CDR1 is LNHDA, CDR2 SQIVND, per germline (reference sequence). The CDR3 runs 16 residues. Between the trimmed V and J ends, which lost 4 bases and 0 bases, there was a span of 15 bases. CDR3 nucleotide sequence: TGTGCCAGTAGTACCGACGACACGATTCCTAACTATGGCTACACCTTC. Its protein is CASSTDDTIPNYGYTF.

This clone occurred a few times. The chain employs TRBV30 and TRBJ1-1, with a tentative D call TRBD1 (5 bases). The CDR3 runs to 13 residues. The germline V and J ends were trimmed by 4 bases and 1 base, with 10 bases remaining between them. Germline V lookup: CDR1 GTSNPN, CDR2 SVGIG (reference sequence). This CDR3 reads CAWNLQGNTEAFF. CDR3 nucleotide sequence: TGTGCCTGGAACCTCCAGGGGAACACTGAAGCTTTCTTT.

The V and J genes are TRBV27 and TRBJ2-3; TRBD2 aligns across 10 bases. Germline lookup yields CDR1 MNHEY and CDR2 SMNVEV (reference sequence). The CDR3 is made up of 15 amino acids. After removal of 7 bases from V and 3 bases from J, the junction contained 7 bases not matched to a gene. CDR3 sequence: CASKGQRGGTDTQYF. The CDR3 coding sequence is TGTGCCAGCAAGGGCCAGCGGGGGGGAACAGATACGCAGTATTTT.

The V and J genes are TRBV18 and TRBJ2-7; TRBD1 matches 7 bases. With 2 bases clipped from V and 0 bases from J, the junction kept 4 bases outside the gene matches. The CDR3 is 15 residues long. CDR1 and CDR2 from the germline V gene are KGHSH and LQKENI. CDR3 DNA: TGTGCCAGCTCACCATCCGGGACAGACTCCTACGAGCAGTACTTC. It translates to CASSPSGTDSYEQYF.

The J gene is TRBJ1-2, the V gene TRBV7-2; 8 bases map to TRBD1. CDR1 is SGHTA and CDR2 is FQGNSA in the germline V gene. Trimming removed 5 bases from V and 2 bases from J; junction bases left unmatched: 13. The CDR3 is 17 residues long. CDR3 in amino acids: CASSLISLDRANYGYTF. In nucleotides, the CDR3 is TGTGCCAGCAGCCTCATTTCCCTGGACAGGGCCAACTATGGCTACACCTTC.

This chain uses TRBV29-1 with TRBJ1-5; D gene ambiguous. Germline V gene lookup returns CDR1 SQVTM and CDR2 ANQGSEA. Trimming cost V 4 bases and J 11 bases, with 12 bases left between them. The CDR3 contains 11 residues. In DNA form, the CDR3 reads TGCAGCGTTGTGGTTAGCCGAACCCAGCATTTT. It is translated as CSVVVSRTQHF. The full variable domain, with the rest looked up from reference TRBV29-1 and TRBJ1-5, is SAVISQKPSRDICQRGTSLTIQCQVDSQVTMMFWYRQQPGQSLTLIATANQGSEATYESGFVIDKFPISRPNLTFSTLTVSNMSPEDSSIYLCSVVVSRTQHFGDGTRLSIL.

V gene TRBV11-2 combines with J gene TRBJ2-1; TRBD2 matches 7 bases. CDR3 length: 18 residues. CDR1 is SGHAT, CDR2 FQNNGV, per germline. The ends lost 5 bases at V and 6 bases at J; junction bases unmatched: 19. As DNA, the CDR3 is TGTGCCAGCAGCCCTAGTAATCGGGGGAGGGCCTGGGGCAATGAGCAGTTCTTC. It translates to CASSPSNRGRAWGNEQFF.

The chain has TRBV5-8 and TRBJ2-7; perhaps TRBD1 as D (6 bases). V lost 0 bases and J lost 2, with 12 bases in between. This CDR3 is built from 15 residues. Per germline, CDR1 SGHTS and CDR2 YDEGEE. CDR3 nucleotides: TGTGCCAGCAGCTTGGAGGCAGGGGTCCCCTACGAGCAGTACTTC. As protein: CASSLEAGVPYEQYF.

The chain carries TRBV24-1 and TRBJ2-7; 9 positions agree with TRBD1. The CDR3 extends over 15 amino acids. Germline-derived CDR1 and CDR2 are KGHDR and SFDVKD. The junction had 10 bases not matched to a gene; V was cut back by 6 bases and J by 5 bases. The CDR3 DNA is TGTGCCACCAGTCAGACCGGGACAGGGAGCCACGAGCAGTACTTC. Its protein product is CATSQTGTGSHEQYF.

The chain carries TRBV29-1 and TRBJ2-5, with 10 bases fitting TRBD1. J gave up 4 bases and V 4 bases, and 3 bases lay outside the gene matches. The germline gives CDR1 SQVTM, CDR2 ANQGSEA. This CDR3 comprises 13 residues. The CDR3 nucleotides are TGCAGCGTTGGGAGGGACAGGGGAGAGACCCAGTACTTC. Translating it yields CSVGRDRGETQYF.

The V and J genes are TRBV12-3 or TRBV12-4 and TRBJ1-5; D gene ambiguous. The CDR3 spans 12 residues. Trimming took 7 bases from V and 3 from J, leaving 7 bases between them. The CDR3 DNA is TGTGCCAGCACCGAGAACAATCAGCCCCAGCATTTT. Translated: CASTENNQPQHF.

The chain couples TRBV28 to TRBJ2-1; 7 nucleotides align to TRBD2. Germline assignment: CDR1 MDHEN and CDR2 SYDVKM. This CDR3 has 14 amino acids. Trimming at V came to 4 bases and at J to 3 bases, leaving 3 bases not matched to a gene. Written as DNA, the CDR3 is TGTGCCAGCAGTTCACGGGACTACTACAATGAGCAGTTCTTC. This encodes CASSSRDYYNEQFF.

The chain is built from TRBV7-9 and TRBJ2-1; D could derive from TRBD1 or TRBD2 (5 bases each). This CDR3 is 19 amino acids long. V lost 1 base, J lost 4 bases, and 23 bases lay in between. CDR1 is SEHNR, CDR2 FQNEAQ, per germline (reference sequence). This chain's CDR3 is CASSLVSGTHYKRYNEQFF. The CDR3 DNA sequence: TGTGCCAGCAGCTTAGTCTCCGGGACCCACTACAAACGGTACAATGAGCAGTTCTTC.

The J gene is TRBJ2-5, the V gene TRBV29-1; 7 bases align to TRBD2. The CDR3 runs to 13 residues. Germline V lookup: CDR1 SQVTM, CDR2 ANQGSEA. V lost 7 bases to trimming and J lost 7 bases; unmatched junction nucleotides: 12. The CDR3 loop reads CSADFLGEGTQYF. The DNA of the CDR3 is TGCAGCGCAGACTTTTTGGGGGAGGGGACCCAGTACTTC.

The CDR3 nucleotides are TGCGCCAGCAGCCAAGCTAGCGCACCCTACGAGCAGTACTTC. This encodes CASSQASAPYEQYF. The rearrangement joins TRBV4-1 to TRBJ2-7; D is possibly TRBD2 (6 bases). The CDR3 length is 14 residues. V was clipped by 1 base and J by 2 bases, with 9 bases between them. The V gene's germline CDR1 is MGHRA and CDR2 YSYEKL.

The V and J genes are TRBV2 and TRBJ1-1; no definite D call. The CDR3 spans 14 residues. V lost 4 bases and J 0 bases, leaving 9 bases between the germline ends. Per germline, CDR1 SNHLY and CDR2 FYNNEI. The CDR3 sequence: CASSVQLLNTEAFF. CDR3 in DNA: TGTGCCAGCAGTGTTCAGTTATTGAACACTGAAGCTTTCTTT.

The CDR3 coding sequence is TGTGCCAGCAGCCTGTTCAAAAACATTCAGTACTTC. It encodes CASSLFKNIQYF. The V and J genes are TRBV6-2 or TRBV6-3 and TRBJ2-4; D remains unclear. The CDR3 runs to 12 residues. The V end lost 6 bases, the J end lost 3 bases, and 6 bases lay between the germline ends. The V gene's germline CDR1 is MNHEY and CDR2 SVGEGT.

The gene calls are TRBV6-5 and TRBJ2-1; 10 nucleotides line up with TRBD2. Germline values: CDR1 MNHEY, CDR2 SVGAGI. With 7 bases clipped from V and 8 bases from J, the junction kept 11 bases outside the gene matches. The CDR3 length is 15 residues. For the CDR3, the DNA is TGTGCCAGCATCCCTTTAGCGGGAGGAATGCATGAGCAGTTCTTC. It translates to CASIPLAGGMHEQFF.